This T cell receptor beta chain originates from a study of blood T cell repertoires in COVID-19. Method: immunoSEQ multiplex PCR; TCRdb's copy keeps in-frame clones and lacks some. The sample records more than 200,000 clones, 65% to 85% being singletons. Allocation to cohorts depended on clinical history reported by the participants. The V gene's germline CDR1 is KGHDR and CDR2 SFDVKD. V was shortened by 2 bases and J by 3 bases, with 9 bases between the two germline ends. CDR3 length: 14 residues. The sequence derives from a man aged 25-40 years with acute COVID-19. V and J are TRBV24-1 and TRBJ1-2; D unresolved. The material sequenced was PBMCs or T cells enriched from blood (not recorded which). In nucleotides, the CDR3 is TGTGCCACCAGTGATTCCAGGCAGTACTATGGCTACACCTTC. It is translated as CATSDSRQYYGYTF.